Listed below are T cell receptor beta chains from one sample, sequenced in a study of blood T cell repertoires in COVID-19. Sequenced by immunoSEQ multiplex PCR; TCRdb stores in-frame clones only, minus some. This sample has more than 100,000 clones, with approximately 90% found just once. The sample comprised peripheral blood. The receptors derive from a woman over 75 in a cohort sampled during active COVID-19. The CDR3 runs from the conserved cysteine through the conserved F or W. D genes are given only for firm matches. A row's size may be missing; if present it is once, few, many or a size class.

TRBJ2-7,.,once,TRBV24-1,CATSAAGFGEQYF,TGTGCCACCAGTGCGGCAGGGTTTGGGGAGCAGTACTTC
TRBJ2-5,TRBD2,.,TRBV9,CASSVAGGARETQYF,TGTGCCAGCAGCGTAGCCGGGGGGGCACGAGAGACCCAGTACTTC
TRBJ2-5,.,.,TRBV18,CASSPSRLDPETQYF,TGTGCCAGCTCACCTTCTCGACTGGATCCAGAGACCCAGTACTTC
TRBJ2-5,TRBD1,.,TRBV7-9,CASSLSGGRAQETQYF,TGTGCCAGCAGCTTATCAGGGGGAAGGGCCCAAGAGACCCAGTACTTC
TRBJ1-2,.,.,TRBV11-2,CASSSPRGTAGANGYTF,TGTGCCAGCAGCTCTCCGCGGGGAACAGCGGGAGCTAATGGCTACACCTTC
TRBJ2-7,TRBD2,.,TRBV3-1/TRBV3-2,CASGLAGSYEQYF,TGTGCCAGCGGGCTAGCGGGATCCTACGAGCAGTACTTC
TRBJ2-3,.,.,TRBV19,CATVRGETDTQYF,TGTGCCACCGTCAGGGGGGAGACAGATACGCAGTATTTT
TRBJ2-7,.,.,TRBV24-1,CATSDPGESYEQYF,TGTGCCACCAGTGACCCGGGAGAATCCTACGAGCAGTACTTC
TRBJ2-3,.,.,TRBV9,CASSAGEAPVTDTQYF,TGTGCCAGCAGCGCGGGGGAGGCCCCAGTCACAGATACGCAGTATTTT
TRBJ1-2,.,once,TRBV11-2,CASSSPPGGVYGYTF,TGTGCCAGCAGCTCCCCTCCGGGGGGCGTCTATGGCTACACCTTC
TRBJ2-5,.,.,TRBV5-4,CASSLDAKGETQYF,TGTGCCAGCAGCTTGGACGCCAAGGGGGAGACCCAGTACTTC
TRBJ2-1,TRBD2,.,TRBV18,CASSPPGLAATNEQFF,TGTGCCAGCTCACCCCCGGGACTAGCGGCGACCAATGAGCAGTTCTTC
TRBJ1-2,TRBD1,.,TRBV10-3,CALRDRGVHGYTF,TGTGCCCTCAGGGACAGGGGCGTCCATGGCTACACCTTC
TRBJ2-1,.,once,TRBV3-1/TRBV3-2,CASSPGTGDSYNEQFF,TGTGCCAGCAGCCCCGGTACGGGAGATTCCTACAATGAGCAGTTCTTC
TRBJ1-2,TRBD1,.,TRBV6-2/TRBV6-3,CASSPSGTGAIYGYTF,TGTGCCAGCAGCCCTAGCGGGACAGGGGCAATCTATGGCTACACCTTC
TRBJ1-2,TRBD1,.,TRBV10-3,CAISESGDRGRRDGYTF,TGTGCCATCAGTGAGTCGGGGGACAGGGGGCGAAGAGATGGCTACACCTTC
TRBJ1-2,.,once,TRBV6-6,CASRQQVQGYTF,TGTGCCAGCAGGCAACAGGTTCAGGGCTACACCTTC
TRBJ1-4,.,.,TRBV18,CASSPPGAATNEKLFF,TGTGCCAGCTCACCACCAGGGGCGGCAACTAATGAAAAACTGTTTTTT
TRBJ2-7,TRBD2,.,TRBV7-9,CASSFTPAGGSSYEQYF,TGTGCCAGCAGCTTTACACCAGCGGGAGGGAGCTCCTACGAGCAGTACTTC
TRBJ1-5,.,.,TRBV19,CASREMGNQPQHF,TGTGCCAGTAGGGAGATGGGCAATCAGCCCCAGCATTTT